This record looks at one T cell receptor beta chain sequence and its context. Its antigen is unknown. This sample stems from a study of T-cell memory formation after mild COVID-19. Germline CDR1 is SQVTM and CDR2 is ANQGSEA. The V and J ends lost 0 bases and 6 bases respectively, with 9 bases between them. CDR3 length: 13 amino acids. Barcoded TCR alpha and TCR beta cDNA libraries with UMIs came from 5'RACE using constant-segment primers. MiXCR was run by TCRdb on the 5' RACE reads, yielding one entry per CDR3 protein. Among approximately 500,000 distinct CDR3 sequences, approximately 23% were seen once, and the ten largest hold around 13%. Study-wide points: Clones shrinking between day 15 and 85 showed a balanced CD4/CD8 split, and those that grew later tilted toward CD4+. There was no confirmation that second-wave clones peaking on day 37 were SARS-CoV-2 specific.

V is TRBV29-1 and J is TRBJ2-1; D call uncertain. Sequenced sample: PBMCs or a T cell subset sorted from them (not recorded which). The sequence came from an adult woman who had mild COVID-19 (a few samples of this study predate the infection). Cell type and time point are not known. The CDR3 bases are TGCAGCGTTGAAGATGCCCAGCGCAATGAGCAGTTCTTC. Protein: CSVEDAQRNEQFF.